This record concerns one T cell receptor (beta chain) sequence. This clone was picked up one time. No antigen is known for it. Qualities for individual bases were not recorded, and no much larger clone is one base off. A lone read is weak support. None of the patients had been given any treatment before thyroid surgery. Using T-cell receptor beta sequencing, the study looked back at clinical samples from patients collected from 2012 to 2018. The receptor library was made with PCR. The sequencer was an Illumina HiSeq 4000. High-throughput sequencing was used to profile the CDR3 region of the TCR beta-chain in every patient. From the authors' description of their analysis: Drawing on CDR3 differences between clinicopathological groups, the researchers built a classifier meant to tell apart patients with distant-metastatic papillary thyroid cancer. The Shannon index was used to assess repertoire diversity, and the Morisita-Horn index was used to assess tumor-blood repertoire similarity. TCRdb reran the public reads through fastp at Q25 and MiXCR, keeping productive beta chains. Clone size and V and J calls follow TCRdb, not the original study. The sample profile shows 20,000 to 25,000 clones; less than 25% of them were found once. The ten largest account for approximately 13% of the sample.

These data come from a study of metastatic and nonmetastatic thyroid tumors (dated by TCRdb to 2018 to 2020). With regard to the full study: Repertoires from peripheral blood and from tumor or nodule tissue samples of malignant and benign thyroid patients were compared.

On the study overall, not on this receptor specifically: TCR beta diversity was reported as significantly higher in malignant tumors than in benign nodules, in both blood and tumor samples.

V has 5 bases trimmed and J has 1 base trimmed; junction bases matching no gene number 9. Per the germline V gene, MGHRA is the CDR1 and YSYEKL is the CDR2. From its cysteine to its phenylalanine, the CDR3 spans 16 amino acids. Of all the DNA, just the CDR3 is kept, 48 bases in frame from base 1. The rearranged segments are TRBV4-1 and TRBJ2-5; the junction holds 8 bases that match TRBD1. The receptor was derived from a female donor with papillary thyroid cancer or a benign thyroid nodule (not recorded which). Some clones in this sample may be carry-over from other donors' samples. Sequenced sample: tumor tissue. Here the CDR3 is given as CASSTGTGFSQETQYF. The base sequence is TGCGCCAGCAGCACCGGGACAGGTTTTTCCCAAGAGACCCAGTACTTC.